This T cell receptor (beta chain) originates from a study of blood T cell repertoires in COVID-19. Study as a whole: Sites across the United States, Italy and Spain contributed samples from acute and convalescent COVID-19.

In germline, CDR1 is SGDLS, CDR2 YYNGEE. Trimming removed 3 bases at V and 4 bases at J, with 20 bases between. The CDR3 runs to 17 residues. Authors' processing steps: For nucleated cells, counts were estimated from reference gene primer amplification. Generated by immunoSEQ multiplex PCR, the TCRdb table keeps only in-frame clones and is missing some. Clonal size and the V and J genes are those of that table, whereas D and trimming came from the DNA. The sample lists tens of thousands of clones, 76% occurring once. The TCR sequence derives from a man between 65 and 85 years old with acute or convalescent COVID-19. The chain joins TRBV9 to TRBJ2-1, with D possibly being TRBD2 (6 bases). The sample was peripheral blood. As DNA, the CDR3 is TGTGCCAGCAGCGGGGGGGTCTCCCTGGGTGTATACAATGAGCAGTTCTTC. Protein product: CASSGGVSLGVYNEQFF.